This T cell receptor (beta chain) is drawn from a study of cytomegalovirus exposure and HLA in healthy donors. For the study at large: About 77 million unique TCRs from HLA-typed donors made up an early data release. Study findings and constraints: In a later analysis, common viral pathogens appeared linked to several of the most significant clusters.

A note on this clone: The antigen remains unidentified.

Vbeta (60) and Jbeta (13) primers were used in the PCR. Data came from immunoSEQ multiplex PCR; TCRdb stores just in-frame clones and leaves some out. Here the sample spans under 200,000 clones, roughly 70% being singletons. CDR3 length equals 14 residues. Germline CDR1 reads LNHDA; CDR2 reads SQIVND (reference sequence). V was trimmed by 5 bases and J by 3 bases, leaving 10 bases between them. The genes are TRBV19 and TRBJ1-4; unclear D gene. The receptor's source is a woman in her twenties or thirties in good health and CMV-seronegative. The sequenced sample was PBMCs. CDR3 nucleotide sequence: TGTGCCAGTAGTGATACCGGTTCTAATGAAAAACTGTTTTTT. This sequence encodes CASSDTGSNEKLFF. The variable domain in full, with the rest retrieved from reference TRBV19 and TRBJ1-4, is DGGITQSPKYLFRKEGQNVTLSCEQNLNHDAMYWYRQDPGQGLRLIYYSQIVNDFQKGDIAEGYSVSREKKESFPLTVTSAQKNPTAFYLCASSDTGSNEKLFFGSGTQLSVL.